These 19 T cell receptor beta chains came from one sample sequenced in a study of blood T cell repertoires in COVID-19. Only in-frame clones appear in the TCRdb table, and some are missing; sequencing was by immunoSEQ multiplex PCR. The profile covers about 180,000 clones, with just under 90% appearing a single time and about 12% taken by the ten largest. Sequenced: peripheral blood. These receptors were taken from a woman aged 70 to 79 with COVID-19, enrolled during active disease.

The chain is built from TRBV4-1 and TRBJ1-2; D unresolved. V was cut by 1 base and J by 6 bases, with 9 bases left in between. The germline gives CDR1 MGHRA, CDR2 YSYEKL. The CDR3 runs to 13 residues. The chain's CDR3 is CASSQARGNGYTF. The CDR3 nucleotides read TGCGCCAGCAGCCAAGCTCGGGGAAATGGCTACACCTTC.

The DNA for the CDR3 is TGTGCCAGTTGGGAGTATGGCTACACCTTC. This sequence encodes CASWEYGYTF. The chain employs TRBV19 and TRBJ1-2; no definite D call. This CDR3 is 10 amino acids long. Trimming took 8 bases from V and 5 from J, leaving 6 bases between them. Germline CDR1 and CDR2: LNHDA and SQIVND (reference sequence).

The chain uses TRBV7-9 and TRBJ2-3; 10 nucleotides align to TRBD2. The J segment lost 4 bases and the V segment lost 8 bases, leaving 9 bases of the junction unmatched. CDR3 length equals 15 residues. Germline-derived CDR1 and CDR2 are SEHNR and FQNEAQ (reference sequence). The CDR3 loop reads CASGRGTSDPDTQYF. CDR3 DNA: TGTGCCAGCGGGAGGGGGACTAGCGACCCAGATACGCAGTATTTT.

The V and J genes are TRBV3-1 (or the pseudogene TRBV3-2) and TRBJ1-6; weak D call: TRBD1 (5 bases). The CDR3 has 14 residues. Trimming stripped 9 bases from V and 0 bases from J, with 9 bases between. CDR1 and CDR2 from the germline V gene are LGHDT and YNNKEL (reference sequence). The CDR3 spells CARYRSSYNSPLHF. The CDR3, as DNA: TGTGCCAGGTACAGGAGCTCCTATAATTCACCCCTCCACTTT.

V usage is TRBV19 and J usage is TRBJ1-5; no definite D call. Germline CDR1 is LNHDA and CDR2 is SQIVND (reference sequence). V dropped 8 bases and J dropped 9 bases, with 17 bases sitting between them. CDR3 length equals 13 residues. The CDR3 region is CASESSGPGPQHF. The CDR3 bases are TGTGCCAGTGAATCTTCGGGTCCGGGGCCCCAGCATTTT.

The CDR3 nucleotides read TGTGCCAGCACCGGGGGGGGACATTCTAATTCACCCCTCCACTTT. This gives the protein CASTGGGHSNSPLHF. This chain joins TRBV6-6 and TRBJ1-6; D possibly corresponds to TRBD1 (6 bases). V was clipped by 7 bases and J by 6 bases, with 16 bases between them. This CDR3 region has 15 residues. Per germline, CDR1 MNHNY and CDR2 SVGAGI (reference sequence).

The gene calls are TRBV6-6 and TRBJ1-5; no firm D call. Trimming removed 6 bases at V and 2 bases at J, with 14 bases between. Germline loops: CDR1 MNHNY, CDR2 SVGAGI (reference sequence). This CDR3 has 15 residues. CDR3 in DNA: TGTGCCAGCAGCCATCGGGGTAGCGGCAATCAGCCCCAGCATTTT. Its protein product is CASSHRGSGNQPQHF.

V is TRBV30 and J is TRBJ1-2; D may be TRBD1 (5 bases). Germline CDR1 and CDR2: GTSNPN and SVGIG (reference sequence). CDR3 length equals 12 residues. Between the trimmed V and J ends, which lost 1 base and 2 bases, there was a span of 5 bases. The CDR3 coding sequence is TGTGCCTGGAGTGGACAGAACTATGGCTACACCTTC. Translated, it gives CAWSGQNYGYTF.

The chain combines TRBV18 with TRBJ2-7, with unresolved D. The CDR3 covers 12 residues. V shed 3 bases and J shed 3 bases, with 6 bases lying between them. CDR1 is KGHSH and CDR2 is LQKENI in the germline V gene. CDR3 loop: CASSPRIYEQYF. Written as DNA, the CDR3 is TGTGCCAGCTCACCGCGAATCTACGAGCAGTACTTC.

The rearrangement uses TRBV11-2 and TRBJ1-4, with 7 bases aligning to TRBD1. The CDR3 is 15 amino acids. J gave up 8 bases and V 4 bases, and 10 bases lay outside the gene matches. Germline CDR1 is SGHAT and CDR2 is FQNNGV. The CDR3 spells CASSSLSGGGEKLFF. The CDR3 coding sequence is TGTGCCAGCAGCTCTCTCTCAGGGGGTGGAGAAAAACTGTTTTTT.

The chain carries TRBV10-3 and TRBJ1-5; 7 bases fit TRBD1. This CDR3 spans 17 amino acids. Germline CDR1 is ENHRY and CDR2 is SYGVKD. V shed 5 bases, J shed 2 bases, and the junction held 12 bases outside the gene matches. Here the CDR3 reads CAISRKLTGSGNQPQHF. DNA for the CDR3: TGTGCCATCAGTAGAAAATTGACAGGGAGCGGCAATCAGCCCCAGCATTTT.

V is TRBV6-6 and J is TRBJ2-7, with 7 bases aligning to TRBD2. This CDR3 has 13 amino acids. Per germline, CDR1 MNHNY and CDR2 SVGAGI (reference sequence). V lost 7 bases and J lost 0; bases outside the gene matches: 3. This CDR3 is CASMRGGSYEQYF. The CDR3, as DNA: TGTGCCAGCATGCGCGGGGGCTCCTACGAGCAGTACTTC.

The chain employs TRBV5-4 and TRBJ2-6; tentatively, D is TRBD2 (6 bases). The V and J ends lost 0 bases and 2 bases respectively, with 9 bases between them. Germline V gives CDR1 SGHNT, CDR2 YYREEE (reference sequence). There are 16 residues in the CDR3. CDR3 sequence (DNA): TGTGCCAGCAGCTTGGACGGGAGTGCTGGGGCCAACGTCCTGACTTTC. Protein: CASSLDGSAGANVLTF. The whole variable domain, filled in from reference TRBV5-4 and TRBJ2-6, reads ETGVTQSPTHLIKTRGQQVTLRCSSQSGHNTVSWYQQALGQGPQFIFQYYREEENGRGNFPPRFSGLQFPNYSSELNVNALELDDSALYLCASSLDGSAGANVLTFGAGSRLTVL.

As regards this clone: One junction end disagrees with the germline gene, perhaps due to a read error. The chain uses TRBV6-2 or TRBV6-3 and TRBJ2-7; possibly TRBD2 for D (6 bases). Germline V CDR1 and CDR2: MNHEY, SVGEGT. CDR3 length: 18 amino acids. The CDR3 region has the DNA TGTGCCAGCAATTACGGGGACCCGGGTCTAGCGACCACCTACGAGCAGTACTTC. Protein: CASNYGDPGLATTYEQYF.

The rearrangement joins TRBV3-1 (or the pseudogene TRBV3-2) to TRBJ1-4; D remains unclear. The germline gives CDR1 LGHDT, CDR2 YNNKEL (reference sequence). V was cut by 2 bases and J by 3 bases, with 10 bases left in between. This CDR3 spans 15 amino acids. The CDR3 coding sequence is TGTGCCAGCAGCCAATTTGGCAGGCCTAATGAAAAACTGTTTTTT. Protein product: CASSQFGRPNEKLFF.

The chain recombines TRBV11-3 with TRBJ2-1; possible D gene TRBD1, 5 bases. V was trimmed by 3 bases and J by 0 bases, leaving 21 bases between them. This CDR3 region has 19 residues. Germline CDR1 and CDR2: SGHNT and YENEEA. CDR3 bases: TGTGCCAGCAGCTTGCCCCAACGACAGCTCCTGACCTCCTACAATGAGCAGTTCTTC. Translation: CASSLPQRQLLTSYNEQFF.

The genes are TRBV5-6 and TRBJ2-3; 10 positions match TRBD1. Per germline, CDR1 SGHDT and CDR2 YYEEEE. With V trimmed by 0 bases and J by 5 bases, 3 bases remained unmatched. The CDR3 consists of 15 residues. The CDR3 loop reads CASSLGQGAGDTQYF. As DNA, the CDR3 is TGTGCCAGCAGCTTGGGACAGGGGGCCGGAGATACGCAGTATTTT.

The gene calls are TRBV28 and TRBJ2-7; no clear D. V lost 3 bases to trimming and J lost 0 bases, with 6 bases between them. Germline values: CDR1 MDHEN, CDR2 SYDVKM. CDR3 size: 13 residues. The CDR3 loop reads CASSFSTSYEQYF. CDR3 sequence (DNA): TGTGCCAGCAGTTTTAGTACCTCCTACGAGCAGTACTTC.

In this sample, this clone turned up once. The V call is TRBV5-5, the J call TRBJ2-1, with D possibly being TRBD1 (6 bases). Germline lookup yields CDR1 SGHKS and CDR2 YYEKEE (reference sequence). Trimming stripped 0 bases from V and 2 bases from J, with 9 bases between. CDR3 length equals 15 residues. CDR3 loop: CASSLGGHAYNEQFF. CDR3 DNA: TGTGCCAGCAGCTTGGGGGGGCACGCCTACAATGAGCAGTTCTTC.